This TCR beta chain was identified during a study of cytomegalovirus exposure and HLA in healthy donors (dated by TCRdb to the late 2010s). Study-level background: In an earlier analysis of 450 to 750 of the donors, 276 Gb of sequence data and just under 120 million unique TCR beta sequences from 150 million to 200 million T cells were reported. To predict cytomegalovirus infection status, the study brought together high-throughput TCR immunosequencing, statistical association of individual TCRs with disease status, and machine learning. The study was designed to test whether signatures of past pathogen exposure could be identified by cataloging public T cell receptors. All discovery cohort repertoires had been generated using a single sequencing platform. In an earlier analysis of around 540 of the donors, high-throughput TCR beta sequencing was used to judge whether each TCR beta V gene segment behaved as functional or pseudogenic. In addition to the first cohort of roughly 700 subjects, a separate validation cohort of approximately 130 different subjects was used. Donor age, sex, ethnicity and CMV serostatus were compiled alongside the repertoire data. Across some 400 genotyped donors of the cohort, an average of roughly 250,000 unique TCR beta nucleotide sequences per donor were sequenced, and around 19% of those sequences were non-productive. A later genetic analysis used genome-wide SNP genotypes for 398 of the 666 donors, treating that subset as a discovery cohort. The study used immunosequencing to profile the T cell repertoires of approximately 630 subjects and linked those repertoires to cytomegalovirus serostatus. Rather than using new phenotypic data, the later analysis identified candidate immune exposures from TCR beta sequences and from how often those sequences occurred across donors. An early release covering roughly 640 HLA-typed donors comprised approximately 300 gigabases of sequencing data and 85 million or so unique TCR sequences. The genetic ancestry cluster associated with self-reported Caucasian donors included roughly 84% of the roughly 410 genotyped donors. HLA typing included class I and class II loci at four-digit resolution. Roughly 5 DR-DQ haplotypes were handled as single units for association and clustering, since linkage in the cohort was strong. The number of donors typed differed by locus, with 629-630 for A, B, C, DRB1 and DQB1, roughly 520 for DQA1, 606 for DPA1, and roughly 450 for DPB1. To study patterns of TCR occurrence, a later analysis re-analyzed previously published TCR beta repertoires from hundreds of donors and added high-resolution HLA genotyping.

To prepare the library, the immunoSEQ multiplex PCR assay was applied. A mixture of 60 forward primers for TCR Vbeta segments and 13 reverse primers for TCR Jbeta segments was used in the multiplex PCR. A multiplex PCR assay on genomic DNA amplified the CDR3 region of rearranged TCR beta genes. The Illumina HiSeq System was used to sequence the amplified TCR beta libraries as 87-base-pair reads. The source study handled its data this way. In a later analysis, tens of millions of unique TCR beta chains were counted across the roughly 670 repertoires, and approximately 11 million of these chains were shared by at least two donors. Raw reads were error-corrected and collapsed into unique sequences with a nearest-neighbor algorithm that merged closely related sequences to remove PCR and sequencing errors. Alignment of CDR3 sequences to IMGT reference sequences was used to assign V, D and J gene segments. For a sequence to be retained, at least a six-nucleotide match to both a V gene segment and a J gene segment was required. Rearrangements were classified as productive when the CDR3 lacked stop codons and remained in frame with V and J, and all other rearrangements were classified as non-productive. CDR3 was defined by IMGT convention, running from the second conserved V-encoded cysteine to the conserved J-encoded phenylalanine. The earlier analysis of 500 to 650 of the donors excluded any sequence lacking an unambiguous match to a single V gene segment. In an earlier analysis of about 590 of the donors, a V segment was called functional when productive rearrangements were above 56.7%, and segregating when the standard deviation between donors exceeded 5%. A statistical classification framework was built to diagnose cytomegalovirus status from the catalog of TCR beta chain sequences. In a later analysis, TCR nucleotide sequences were compared against IMGT/GENE-DB human TR gene sequences so that V and J genes could be assigned. In a later analysis, CDR3 sequences and most-parsimonious VDJ recombination scenarios were assigned using the TCRdist pipeline. In a later analysis, each TCR beta chain was defined by its CDR3 amino acid sequence together with its V-gene family, and reads without a unique V-gene family were excluded. A later analysis removed 500 to 600 highly shared, low-generation-probability nucleotide sequences to deal with suspected cross-contamination and a sequencing artifact. In a later analysis, a clonal expansion index was calculated for each public chain from normalized within-repertoire ranks of inferred template counts. Generation probabilities in a later analysis came from a VDJ recombination model fitted to out-of-frame rearrangements, and those results were checked against IGoR. Hypergeometric tests were used in a later analysis to score TCR-TCR, TCR-HLA and TCR-CMV co-occurrence, with a repertoire-size bias correction applied to the TCR pairs. To estimate false discovery rates, a later analysis permuted the HLA or CMV assignments 20 times. In a later analysis, co-occurring TCRs were grouped using DBSCAN, and TCRdist sequence similarity was added for clustering within HLA-allele-positive subsets. For co-occurrence clustering, repertoires with fewer than 30,000 or more than 120,000 public chains were excluded, along with roughly 5 repertoires with anomalous nucleotide sharing. TCRdb stores this immuneACCESS table with in-frame sequences only. Part of the clones is absent; in the studies checked, under half of the shortfall reflects unresolved V genes, and no reason is known for the rest. V and J calls and clone size follow that table, whereas D and trimming were derived from the DNA. The sample table shows fewer than 200,000 clones, and approximately 85% are seen once. 2% to 2.5% of the sample is in the top ten clones.

About this clone: Its antigen is currently not known. No much larger clone is present one base from it, and per-base qualities are unavailable.

Results the study describes overall, beyond this receptor: Strong co-occurrence of HLA alleles, especially DR and DQ, made assigning TCR associations to individual alleles difficult. According to a later analysis, parvovirus B19, influenza, CMV and Epstein-Barr virus appeared linked to several top co-occurrence clusters. In a later analysis, most CMV-associated TCR beta chains were found to appear HLA-restricted, with HLA associations seemingly driven largely by CMV exposure. In a later analysis, the rate of TCR association differed among HLA loci, with DRB1 alleles having the most associated TCRs and HLA-C alleles having the fewest. A later analysis associated 15,000 or so TCR beta sequences with specific HLA alleles at a false discovery rate of 0.05. Compared with equally common non-associated chains, HLA-associated TCR beta chains in a later analysis were more clonally expanded and had lower generation probabilities. A later genetic analysis associated a missense DCLRE1C variant with V-gene and J-gene trimming of TCR beta chains, and an independent cohort replicated the association. Most TCR sequences were seen in very few donors, while some public TCRs were found in many individuals. In vitro tests confirmed that a few of the cytomegalovirus-associated TCR beta chains recognize cytomegalovirus antigens. A cluster of highly shared sequence variants was judged likely to be a technical artifact of the sequencing pipeline. A further reported finding was that TCR beta sequences accurately predicted the HLA-A and HLA-B alleles for most subjects in the first cohort. Some IMGT-functional V segments, including TRBV6-2 and TRBV6-3, could not be told apart with the 87-base-pair reads, so those segments were excluded. Compared with the roughly 710-donor mean, donors in an Asian-associated ancestry cluster had fewer N-insertions in productive TCRs, according to a later genetic analysis. CMV serostatus was the only immune exposure information available for the cohort. The classifier was reported to diagnose cytomegalovirus status with high specificity and sensitivity in both the original cohort and the validation cohort. Linkage disequilibrium might explain the correlated functional status among segregating V segments, but an unknown experimental factor could not be excluded. The earlier analysis of approximately 560 of the donors excluded 15 to 20 rarely observed V segments, including chromosome 9 orphons, because counts were too low. Because HLA typing was unavailable for some donors at each locus, only the typed subset was used in association tests. The study listed approximately 160 TCR beta chains as associated with cytomegalovirus. In an earlier analysis of more than 450 of the donors, most TCR beta V segments were observed in productive rearrangements about 87% or about 30% of the time, broadly matching IMGT annotations. The presence/absence analyses assumed that sequencing depth was roughly uniform across donors, and that assumption may not be true. In this cohort, only TCR beta chains were sequenced, and detectable features were limited by the absence of alpha or paired-chain data. According to the authors, the approach could potentially be generalized to other disease states and immunological phenotypes.

The cohort comprised more than 550 healthy bone marrow donors. Cohort members were all nominally healthy when sampled, although unrecorded immune exposures were likely present. The donor tested CMV seropositive and was one of the 289 seropositive cohort members. Every donor gave a peripheral blood sample, and the peripheral blood mononuclear cells from that sample were used for TCR beta sequencing. The Qiagen DNeasy Blood Extraction Kit was used to extract genomic DNA from the blood cell samples. Via the germline V gene, CDR1 is LGHNA and CDR2 YSLEER. Here V drops 2 bases and J drops 5 bases, and the junction holds 9 bases not matched to any gene. Reading from cysteine to phenylalanine, the CDR3 counts 17 amino acids. Just the 51-base CDR3 DNA is kept, in frame starting at base 1.

This sequence originates from a man aged 18-30 years in good health and CMV-seropositive. Here the chain combines TRBV4-3 and TRBJ2-5, with 12 middle bases fitting TRBD1. The specimen was PBMCs. The CDR3 is CASSQSTWDRGQETQYF. The DNA is as follows: TGCGCCAGCAGCCAATCGACATGGGACAGGGGGCAGGAGACCCAGTACTTC.